This T cell receptor beta chain originates from a study of molecular identifiers for immune sequencing clone quantification. Study background: Replicate RNA came from 20,000 or 100,000 naive CD8 cells and was split five ways, and four parts were sequenced.

Bulk TCR libraries used previously described methods and listed TCR primers. TCRdb passed the PCR reads through MiXCR, listing each CDR3 protein once. The sample contains under 650,000 distinct CDR3 sequences, 20% of which appear only once. Broader study findings: Over 98% of effector molecules, but under 1% in naive cells, were held by clones with more than 20 RNA copies.

After removal of 4 bases from V and 5 bases from J, the junction contained 12 bases not matched to a gene. Germline-derived CDR1 and CDR2 are SGHVS and FQNEAQ. This CDR3 contains 17 residues. At least ten counts were recorded for this clonotype. Its antigen is unidentified. The sorting of naive CD8 T cells used the CD8+CD4-CCR7+CD45RA+ phenotype. V gene TRBV7-8 combines with J gene TRBJ2-3; 10 positions agree with TRBD1. The receptor was derived from a human donor in good health. Some libraries in this study had Jurkat cell RNA spiked in. The sequencing sample was made of naive CD8+ T cells from blood, with Jurkat cell RNA spiked in. The subset denotes: FACS-sorted CD8+CD4-CCR7+CD45RA+ naive T cells. DNA of the CDR3: TGTGCCAGCAGCTATACCGGGACAGGGGTGAGGCGAGATACGCAGTATTTT. This encodes CASSYTGTGVRRDTQYF.